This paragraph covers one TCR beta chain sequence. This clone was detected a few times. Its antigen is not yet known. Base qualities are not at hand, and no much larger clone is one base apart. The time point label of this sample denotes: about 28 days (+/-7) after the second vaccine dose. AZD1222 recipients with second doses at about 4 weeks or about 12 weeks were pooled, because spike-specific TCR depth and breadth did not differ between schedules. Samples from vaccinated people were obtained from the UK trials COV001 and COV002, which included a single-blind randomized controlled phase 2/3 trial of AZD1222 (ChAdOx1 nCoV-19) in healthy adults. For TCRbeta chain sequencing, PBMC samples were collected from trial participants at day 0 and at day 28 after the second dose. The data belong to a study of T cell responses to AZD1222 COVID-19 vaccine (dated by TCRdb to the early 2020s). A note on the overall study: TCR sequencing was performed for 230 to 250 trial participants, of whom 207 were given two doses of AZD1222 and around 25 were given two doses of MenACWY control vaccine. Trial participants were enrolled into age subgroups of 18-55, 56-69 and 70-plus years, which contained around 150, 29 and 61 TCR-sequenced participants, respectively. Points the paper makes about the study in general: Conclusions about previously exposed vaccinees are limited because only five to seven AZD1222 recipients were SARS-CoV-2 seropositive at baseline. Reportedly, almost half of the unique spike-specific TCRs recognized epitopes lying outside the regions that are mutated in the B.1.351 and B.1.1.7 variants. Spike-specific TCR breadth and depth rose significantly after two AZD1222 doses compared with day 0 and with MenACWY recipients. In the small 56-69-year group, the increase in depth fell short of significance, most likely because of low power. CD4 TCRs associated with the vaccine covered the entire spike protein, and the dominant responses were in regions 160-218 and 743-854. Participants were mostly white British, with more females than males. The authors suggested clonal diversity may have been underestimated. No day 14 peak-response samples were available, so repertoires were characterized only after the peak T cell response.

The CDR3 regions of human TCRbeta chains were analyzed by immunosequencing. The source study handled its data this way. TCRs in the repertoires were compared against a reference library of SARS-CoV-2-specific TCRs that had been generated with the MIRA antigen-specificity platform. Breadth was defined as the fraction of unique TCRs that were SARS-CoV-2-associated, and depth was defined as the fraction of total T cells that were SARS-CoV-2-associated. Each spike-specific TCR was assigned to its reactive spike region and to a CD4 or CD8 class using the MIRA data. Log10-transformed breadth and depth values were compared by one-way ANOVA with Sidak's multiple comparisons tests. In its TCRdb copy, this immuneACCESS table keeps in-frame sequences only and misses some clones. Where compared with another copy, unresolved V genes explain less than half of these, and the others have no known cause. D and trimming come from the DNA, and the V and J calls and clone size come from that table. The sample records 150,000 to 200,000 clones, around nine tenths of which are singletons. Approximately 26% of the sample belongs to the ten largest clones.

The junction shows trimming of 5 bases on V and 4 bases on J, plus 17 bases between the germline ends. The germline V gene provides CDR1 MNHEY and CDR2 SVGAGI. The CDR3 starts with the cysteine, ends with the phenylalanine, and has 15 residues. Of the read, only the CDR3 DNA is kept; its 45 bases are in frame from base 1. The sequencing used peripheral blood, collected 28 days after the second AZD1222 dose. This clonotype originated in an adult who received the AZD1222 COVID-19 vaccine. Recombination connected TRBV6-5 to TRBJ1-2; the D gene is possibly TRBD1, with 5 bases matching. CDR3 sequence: CASSNPSTQVYGYTF. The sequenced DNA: TGTGCCAGCAGTAACCCCTCGACACAGGTCTATGGCTACACCTTC.